This T cell receptor beta chain came from a study of T cell changes during pregnancy in multiple sclerosis. Trimming removed 5 bases from V and 1 base from J, with 16 bases in between. The CDR3 runs to 16 residues. CDR1 is SGHTS and CDR2 is YDEGEE in the germline V gene. The method was immunoSEQ multiplex PCR; TCRdb's version includes in-frame clones alone and lacks a portion of them. The table has some 19,000 clones, approximately 88% seen once. The sample in question was CD8+ T cells from peripheral blood mononuclear cells, obtained after pregnancy. The receptor was isolated from a female donor in good health, enrolled as a control in a pregnancy study. The gene calls are TRBV5-8 and TRBJ2-4; D is ambiguous. The CDR3 nucleotides read TGTGCCAGCAGTGTCACCGGAGACGGGGCCAAAAACATTCAGTACTTC. This translates into CASSVTGDGAKNIQYF.